The 3 T cell receptor beta chains presented below share a single source sample, sequenced in a study of T cells in tuberculosis. Sequencing used immunoSEQ multiplex PCR; TCRdb keeps in-frame clones, though not all of them. The repertoire has 20,000 to 30,000 clones, 95% to 96% of them found once; the top ten carry 9.4%. Sequencing was performed on PBMCs. The receptor source for this set is a donor aged 5 to 30 with latent tuberculosis or without tuberculosis infection.

The V gene is TRBV25-1, the J gene TRBJ1-1; a possible D gene is TRBD1 (5 bases). The CDR3 totals 15 residues. CDR1 is MGHDK, CDR2 SYGVNS, per germline. V was pared by 6 bases and J by 1 base, with 15 bases between. The CDR3 DNA reads as TGTGCCAGCAGGCCCCTTGCCCAGGGGAACACTGAAGCTTTCTTT. Encoded protein: CASRPLAQGNTEAFF.

This clone was detected only once. The J gene is TRBJ2-3, the V gene TRBV7-9, with D possibly being TRBD2 (7 bases). CDR1 SEHNR and CDR2 FQNEAQ come from the germline V gene (reference sequence). V gave up 0 bases and J gave up 4 bases, with 11 bases separating them. The CDR3 is 15 amino acids. CDR3 bases: TGTGCCAGCAGCTTAGCGGGGGGGGCCGCAGATACGCAGTATTTT. Its translation: CASSLAGGAADTQYF.

This clone was counted once. A read error may account for a junction end that differs from germline. The chain's CDR3 is CAGSGSSYEQYF. For the CDR3, the DNA is TGTGCCGGGAGCGGGAGCTCCTACGAGCAGTACTTC. V is TRBV30 and J is TRBJ2-7; the match to TRBD2 covers 8 bases. CDR3 size: 12 residues. In germline, CDR1 is GTSNPN, CDR2 SVGIG (reference sequence).